Detailed here is one TCR beta chain. Its specificity is not known. Reverse transcribed after extraction, RNA yielded cDNA as the sequencing template. The method was immunoSEQ multiplex PCR; TCRdb's version includes in-frame clones alone and lacks a portion of them. This sample yields a few hundred thousand clones, of which approximately 47% are seen a single time; around 2.8% belongs to the top ten. This record comes from a study of CD8+ T cells in alopecia areata. Study in general: Using the percentage of affected scalp area, treated patients' severity was scored.

The treatment was: oral pan-JAK inhibitor, 5-10 mg twice daily. In alopecia areata patients, both lesional scalp punch biopsies and peripheral blood were collected. Sorting from PBMCs produced CD4+ and CD8+ T cells. This CDR3 region has 14 residues. V gave up 5 bases and J gave up 1 base; unmatched junction bases: 4. CDR1 and CDR2 (germline): LGHNT, FRNRAP. Points from the study as a whole: Expanded CD8+ clones among the top 100, and scalp clonality, were significantly decreased by tofacitinib.

The receptor's source is a human donor with alopecia areata. The sequencing here drew on CD4+ T cells sorted from blood, taken at approximately week 36, from a patient treated with tofacitinib. This sequence joins TRBV12-5 and TRBJ2-5; 7 bases match TRBD1. CDR3: CASGTGTVQETQYF. The CDR3 DNA sequence: TGTGCTAGTGGTACCGGGACAGTCCAAGAGACCCAGTACTTC. Variable domain in full (rest from reference TRBV12-5 and TRBJ2-5): DARVTQTPRHKVTEMGQEVTMRCQPILGHNTVFWYRQTMMQGLELLAYFRNRAPLDDSGMPKDRFSAEMPDATLATLKIQPSEPRDSAVYFCASGTGTVQETQYFGPGTRLLVL.